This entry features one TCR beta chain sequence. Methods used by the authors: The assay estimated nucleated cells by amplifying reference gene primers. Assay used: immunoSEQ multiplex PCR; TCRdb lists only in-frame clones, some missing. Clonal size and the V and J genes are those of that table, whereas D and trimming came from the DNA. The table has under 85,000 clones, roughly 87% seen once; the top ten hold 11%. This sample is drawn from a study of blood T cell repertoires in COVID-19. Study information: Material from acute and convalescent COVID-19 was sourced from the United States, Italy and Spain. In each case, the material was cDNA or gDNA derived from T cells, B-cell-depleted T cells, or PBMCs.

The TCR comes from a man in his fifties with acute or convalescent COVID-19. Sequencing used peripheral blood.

CDR3 region: CATDGNSDTQYF. As DNA, the CDR3 is TGTGCCACCGACGGGAACTCAGATACGCAGTATTTT. The chain couples TRBV19 to TRBJ2-3, with a weak D call TRBD2 (5 bases). The CDR3 totals 12 residues. Trimming removed 10 bases at V and 4 bases at J, with 12 bases between. Germline CDR1 is LNHDA and CDR2 is SQIVND (reference sequence).